These T cell receptor beta chains were read from a single sample in a study of blood T cell repertoires in COVID-19. Sequencing used immunoSEQ multiplex PCR; TCRdb keeps in-frame clones, though not all of them. The profile shows 65,000 to 100,000 clones, 88% of them singletons. Sequencing was carried out using peripheral blood. Receptors were obtained from a woman aged 80 or older with acute or convalescent COVID-19. Both conserved end residues are part of each CDR3. A D gene is named only where the DNA matches it firmly. Clone size appears in some rows only: once, few, many, or a class for an expanded clone.

clone_size: NA
j_call: TRBJ2-1
d_call: TRBD2
v_call: TRBV5-8
cdr3_nt: TGTGCCAGCAGCTTGGGTTCACTAGCGGGGTACAATGAGCAGTTCTTC
cdr3_aa: CASSLGSLAGYNEQFF

clone_size: NA
j_call: TRBJ1-1
d_call: NA
v_call: TRBV7-8
cdr3_nt: TGTGCCAGCAGCTTATATGACACTGAAGCTTTCTTT
cdr3_aa: CASSLYDTEAFF

clone_size: NA
j_call: TRBJ2-1
d_call: TRBD1
v_call: TRBV18
cdr3_nt: TGTGCCAGCTCATCCATCCACAGGGGAAGCTCCTACAATGAGCAGTTCTTC
cdr3_aa: CASSSIHRGSSYNEQFF

clone_size: NA
j_call: TRBJ2-1
d_call: TRBD2
v_call: TRBV5-4
cdr3_nt: TGTGCCAGCAGCTTGGAGGGGACTACCTCCTACAATGAGCAGTTCTTC
cdr3_aa: CASSLEGTTSYNEQFF

clone_size: NA
j_call: TRBJ2-3
d_call: NA
v_call: TRBV29-1
cdr3_nt: TGCAGGGAGGGAGGCACAGATACGCAGTATTTT
cdr3_aa: CREGGTDTQYF

clone_size: NA
j_call: TRBJ1-2
d_call: NA
v_call: TRBV5-1
cdr3_nt: TGCGCCAGCAGCTTGGACGTTCAGGCTGGCTACACCTTC
cdr3_aa: CASSLDVQAGYTF

clone_size: NA
j_call: TRBJ1-2
d_call: NA
v_call: TRBV28
cdr3_nt: TGTGCCAGCAGTCAAGGGGGGGTGACAGATTTCTATGGCTACACCTTC
cdr3_aa: CASSQGGVTDFYGYTF

clone_size: NA
j_call: TRBJ1-1
d_call: NA
v_call: TRBV19
cdr3_nt: TGTGCCAGTAGTCGAAGCGGGGATGGGGGTGAAGCTTTCTTT
cdr3_aa: CASSRSGDGGEAFF

clone_size: once
j_call: TRBJ2-3
d_call: TRBD2
v_call: TRBV6-4
cdr3_nt: TGTGCCAGCAGCGCTAAAGCGGGAGAGGGCACAGATACGCAGTATTTT
cdr3_aa: CASSAKAGEGTDTQYF

clone_size: once
j_call: TRBJ2-2
d_call: TRBD1
v_call: TRBV24-1
cdr3_nt: TGTGCCACCGGGACAGGGCGGACCGGGGAGCTGTTTTTT
cdr3_aa: CATGTGRTGELFF

clone_size: NA
j_call: TRBJ2-7
d_call: NA
v_call: TRBV11-2
cdr3_nt: TGTGCCAGCAGCTTAGCCTTTTCCTACGAGCAGTACTTC
cdr3_aa: CASSLAFSYEQYF

clone_size: NA
j_call: TRBJ1-1
d_call: TRBD1
v_call: TRBV7-2
cdr3_nt: TGTGCCAGCAGCTTTAGAGGGGGCGGCACTGAAGCTTTCTTT
cdr3_aa: CASSFRGGGTEAFF

clone_size: NA
j_call: TRBJ1-5
d_call: TRBD1
v_call: TRBV12-3/TRBV12-4
cdr3_nt: TGTGCCAGCAGTCCGGGGACAGGGGCCTCACGGCATTTT
cdr3_aa: CASSPGTGASRHF

clone_size: NA
j_call: TRBJ1-6
d_call: NA
v_call: TRBV28
cdr3_nt: TGTGCCAGCAGTTCCCCCGGTGACAGTTACTATAATTCACCCCTCCACTTT
cdr3_aa: CASSSPGDSYYNSPLHF

clone_size: few
j_call: TRBJ2-7
d_call: NA
v_call: TRBV9
cdr3_nt: TGTGCCAGCAGCGAACAGGGAAAAGGCGAGCAGTACTTC
cdr3_aa: CASSEQGKGEQYF

clone_size: NA
j_call: TRBJ2-3
d_call: NA
v_call: TRBV7-7
cdr3_nt: TGTGCTAGCAGCTTCGGTGGAGGCACAGATACGCAGTATTTT
cdr3_aa: CASSFGGGTDTQYF

clone_size: NA
j_call: TRBJ2-7
d_call: NA
v_call: TRBV2
cdr3_nt: TGTGCCAGCAGTCCTCCCGCTAAGATCTACGAGCAGTACTTC
cdr3_aa: CASSPPAKIYEQYF

clone_size: once
j_call: TRBJ2-5
d_call: TRBD2
v_call: TRBV9
cdr3_nt: TGTGCCAGCAGCGTAGGCCCGGGGGGAGAGACCCAGTACTTC
cdr3_aa: CASSVGPGGETQYF

clone_size: NA
j_call: TRBJ2-7
d_call: TRBD2
v_call: TRBV7-2
cdr3_nt: TGTGCCAGCAGATCCGGGACTAGCGGGTTCTACGAGCAGTACTTC
cdr3_aa: CASRSGTSGFYEQYF

clone_size: NA
j_call: TRBJ2-7
d_call: NA
v_call: TRBV5-5
cdr3_nt: TGTGCCAGCAGCCTCCTCGTTTCAGGATCCTACGAGCAGTACTTC
cdr3_aa: CASSLLVSGSYEQYF